This T cell receptor beta chain came from a study of graft-versus-host responses after intestinal transplantation. Processing of graft tissue released intraepithelial and lamina propria lymphocytes. J was trimmed by 3 bases and V by 5 bases; bases with no gene match: 12. This CDR3 region has 16 residues. Germline V lookup: CDR1 SEHNR, CDR2 FQNEAQ (reference sequence). Assay: immunoSEQ multiplex PCR; the TCRdb copy retains only in-frame clones and omits some. The sample has 13,000 or so clones, around 70% seen once. The chain has TRBV7-9 and TRBJ1-1, with TRBD1 matching 7 bases. This material consisted of ileum tissue, taken 16 days after intestinal transplant. The source is a human patient who received an intestinal transplant, so some T cells may come from the graft donor. The CDR3 region is CASSPRRTGPYTEAFF. CDR3 in DNA: TGTGCCAGCAGCCCCCGGCGGACAGGTCCTTACACTGAAGCTTTCTTT. Variable domain in full (rest from reference TRBV7-9 and TRBJ1-1): DTGVSQNPRHKITKRGQNVTFRCDPISEHNRLYWYRQTLGQGPEFLTYFQNEAQLEKSRLLSDRFSAERPKGSFSTLEIQRTEQGDSAMYLCASSPRRTGPYTEAFFGQGTRLTVV.